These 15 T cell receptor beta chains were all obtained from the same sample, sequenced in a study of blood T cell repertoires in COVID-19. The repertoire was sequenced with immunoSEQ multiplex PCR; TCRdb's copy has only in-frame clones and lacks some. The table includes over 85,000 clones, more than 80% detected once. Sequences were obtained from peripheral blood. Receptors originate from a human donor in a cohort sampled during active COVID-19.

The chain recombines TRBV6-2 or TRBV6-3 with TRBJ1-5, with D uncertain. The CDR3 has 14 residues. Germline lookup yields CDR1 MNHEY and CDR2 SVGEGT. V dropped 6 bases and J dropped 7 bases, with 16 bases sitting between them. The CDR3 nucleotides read TGTGCCAGCAGCCCTCCTCCAGGTTTACAGCCCCAGCATTTT. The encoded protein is CASSPPPGLQPQHF.

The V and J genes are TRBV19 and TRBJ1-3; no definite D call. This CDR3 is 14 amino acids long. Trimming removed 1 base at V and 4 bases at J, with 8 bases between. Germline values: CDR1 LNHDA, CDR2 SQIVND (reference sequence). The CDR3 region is CASSIGSQGNTIYF. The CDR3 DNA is TGTGCCAGTAGTATAGGCTCACAAGGAAACACCATATATTTT.

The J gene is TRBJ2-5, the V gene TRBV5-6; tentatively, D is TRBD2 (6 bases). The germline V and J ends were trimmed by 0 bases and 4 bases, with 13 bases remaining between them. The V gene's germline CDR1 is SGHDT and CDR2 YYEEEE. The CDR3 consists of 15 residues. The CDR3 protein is CASSLVAAGRETQYF. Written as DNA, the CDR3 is TGTGCCAGCAGCTTGGTGGCAGCCGGGAGAGAGACCCAGTACTTC.

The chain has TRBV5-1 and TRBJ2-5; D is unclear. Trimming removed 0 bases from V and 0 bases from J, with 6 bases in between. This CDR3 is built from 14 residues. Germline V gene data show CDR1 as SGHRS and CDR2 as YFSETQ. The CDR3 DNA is TGCGCCAGCAGCTTGGCCGGGTACCAAGAGACCCAGTACTTC. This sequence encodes CASSLAGYQETQYF.

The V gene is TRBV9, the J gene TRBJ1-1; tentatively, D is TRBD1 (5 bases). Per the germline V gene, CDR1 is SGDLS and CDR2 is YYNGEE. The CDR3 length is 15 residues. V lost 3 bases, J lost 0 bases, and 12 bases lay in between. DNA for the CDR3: TGTGCCAGCAGCGCAACAACAGGCATGAACACTGAAGCTTTCTTT. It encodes CASSATTGMNTEAFF. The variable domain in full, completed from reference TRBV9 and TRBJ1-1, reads DSGVTQTPKHLITATGQRVTLRCSPRSGDLSVYWYQQSLDQGLQFLIQYYNGEERAKGNILERFSAQQFPDLHSELNLSSLELGDSALYFCASSATTGMNTEAFFGQGTRLTVV.

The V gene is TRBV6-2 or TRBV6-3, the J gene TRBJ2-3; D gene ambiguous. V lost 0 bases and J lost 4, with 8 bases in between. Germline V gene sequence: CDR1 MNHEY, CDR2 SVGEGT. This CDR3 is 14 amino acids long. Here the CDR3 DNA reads TGTGCCAGCAGTTACTCGACTGGCGCAGATACGCAGTATTTT. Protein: CASSYSTGADTQYF.

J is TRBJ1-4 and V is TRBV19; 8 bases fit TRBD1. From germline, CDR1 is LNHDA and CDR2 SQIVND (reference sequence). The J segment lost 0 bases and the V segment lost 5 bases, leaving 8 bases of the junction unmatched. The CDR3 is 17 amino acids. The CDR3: CASSADRAGATNEKLFF. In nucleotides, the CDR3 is TGTGCCAGTAGTGCGGACAGGGCAGGGGCAACTAATGAAAAACTGTTTTTT.

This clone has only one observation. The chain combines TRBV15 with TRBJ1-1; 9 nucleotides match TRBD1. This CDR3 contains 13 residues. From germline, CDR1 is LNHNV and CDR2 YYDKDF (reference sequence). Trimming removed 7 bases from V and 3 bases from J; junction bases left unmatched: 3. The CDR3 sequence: CATNRGRYTEAFF. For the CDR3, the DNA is TGTGCCACCAACAGGGGGCGGTACACTGAAGCTTTCTTT.

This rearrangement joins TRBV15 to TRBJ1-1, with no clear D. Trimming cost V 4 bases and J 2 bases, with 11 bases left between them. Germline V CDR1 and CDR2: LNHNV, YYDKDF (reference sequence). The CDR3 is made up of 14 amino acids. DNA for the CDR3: TGTGCCACCAGCATTTTAGCGGGAAACACTGAAGCTTTCTTT. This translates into CATSILAGNTEAFF.

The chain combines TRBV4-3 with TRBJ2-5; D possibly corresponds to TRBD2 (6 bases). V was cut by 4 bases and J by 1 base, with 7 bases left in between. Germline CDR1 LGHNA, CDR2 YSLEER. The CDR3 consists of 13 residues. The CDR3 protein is CASSLGLQETQYF. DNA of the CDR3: TGCGCCAGCAGCCTGGGACTCCAAGAGACCCAGTACTTC.

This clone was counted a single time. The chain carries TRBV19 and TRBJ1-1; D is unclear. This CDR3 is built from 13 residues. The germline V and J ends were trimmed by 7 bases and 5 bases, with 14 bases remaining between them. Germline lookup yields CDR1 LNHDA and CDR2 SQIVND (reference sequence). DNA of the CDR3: TGTGCCAGTATTTCGGGATGGGAGACTGAAGCTTTCTTT. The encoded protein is CASISGWETEAFF.

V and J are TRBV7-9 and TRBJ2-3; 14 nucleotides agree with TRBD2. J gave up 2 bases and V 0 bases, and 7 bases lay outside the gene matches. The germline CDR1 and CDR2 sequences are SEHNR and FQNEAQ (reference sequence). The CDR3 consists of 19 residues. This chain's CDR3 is CASSLAAGLAGELTDTQYF. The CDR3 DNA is TGTGCCAGCAGCTTAGCCGCGGGACTAGCGGGAGAACTCACAGATACGCAGTATTTT.

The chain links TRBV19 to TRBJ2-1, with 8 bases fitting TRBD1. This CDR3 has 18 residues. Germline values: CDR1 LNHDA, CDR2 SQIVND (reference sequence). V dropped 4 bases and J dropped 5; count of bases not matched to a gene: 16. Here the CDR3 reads CASSRPQTGAAHHNEQFF. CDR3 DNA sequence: TGTGCCAGTAGTAGGCCACAGACAGGGGCCGCTCACCACAATGAGCAGTTCTTC.

CDR3 coding DNA: TGTGCCACCAGCACACAGGGGGCCAGGCAGCCCCAGCATTTT. Protein: CATSTQGARQPQHF. The chain employs TRBV15 and TRBJ1-5; 9 nucleotides agree with TRBD1. Trimming cost V 4 bases and J 7 bases; bases outside gene matches: 5. The CDR3 totals 14 residues. Germline assignment: CDR1 LNHNV and CDR2 YYDKDF (reference sequence).

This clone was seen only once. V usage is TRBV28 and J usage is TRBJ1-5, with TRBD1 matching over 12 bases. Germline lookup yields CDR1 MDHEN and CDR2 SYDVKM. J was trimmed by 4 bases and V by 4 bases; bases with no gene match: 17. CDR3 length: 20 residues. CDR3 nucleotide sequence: TGTGCCAGCAGTTCTTCATCCGGGACAGGGGGCGGAGGGGCAAATCAGCCCCAGCATTTT. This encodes CASSSSSGTGGGGANQPQHF.